These T cell receptor beta chains were read from a single sample in a study of shared clonotypes between healthy human individuals. The assay was immunoSEQ multiplex PCR, and TCRdb's table has in-frame clones only and misses some. The sample gives 650,000 to 800,000 clones, approximately 77% of which show up once; more than 1.5% is in the top ten. Sequences were obtained from memory CD4+ T cells sorted from blood. The receptors originated from a woman aged 25 to 39 in good health. Each CDR3 is given with its conserved first and last residue. D genes are given only for firm matches. The size entry is marked missing in some rows and otherwise reads once, few, many or a size class.

j_call,cdr3_length,v_call,clone_size,d_call,cdr3_nt,cdr3_aa
TRBJ2-1,12,TRBV7-3,NA,NA,TGTGCCAGCAGCTTAAGCGGGACCGAGCAGTTCTTC,CASSLSGTEQFF
TRBJ2-1,14,TRBV5-1,once,TRBD2,TGCGCCAGCAGCGCAGTAGCGGGCAACAATGAGCAGTTCTTC,CASSAVAGNNEQFF
TRBJ2-1,15,TRBV5-5,NA,TRBD2,TGTGCCAGCAGCCCGACTAGCGGGAGAAGAAATGAGCAGTTCTTC,CASSPTSGRRNEQFF
TRBJ1-2,13,TRBV18,few,NA,TGTGCCAGCTCACCACAGAGTAACTATGGCTACACCTTC,CASSPQSNYGYTF
TRBJ1-1,16,TRBV27,NA,TRBD1,TGTGCCAGCAGCTTGCTACCCGGGACAGGGGGTACTGAAGCTTTCTTT,CASSLLPGTGGTEAFF
TRBJ2-6,19,TRBV5-4,NA,TRBD2,TGTGCCAGCAGCTTGGTAGCGGGAGGCCTCACCTCTGGGGCCAACGTCCTGACTTTC,CASSLVAGGLTSGANVLTF
TRBJ1-5,13,TRBV6-6,NA,NA,TGTGCCGTCGGCCAGGGTGTTCATCAGCCCCAGCATTTC,CAVGQGVHQPQHF
TRBJ1-2,13,TRBV28,NA,TRBD1,TGTGCCAGCATGCAGGGGGTGGGGTATGGCTACACCTTC,CASMQGVGYGYTF
TRBJ2-7,14,TRBV29-1,NA,NA,TGCAGCGTTCCGCGGGCCGGCAATAGCTACGAGCAGTACTTC,CSVPRAGNSYEQYF
TRBJ1-1,13,TRBV6-1,NA,NA,TGTGCCAGCAGTCGACAGAGGGACACTGAAGCTTTCTTT,CASSRQRDTEAFF
TRBJ2-2,17,TRBV4-1,NA,NA,TGCGCCAGCAGCCAAGAGTCGAGACTAGGTCTCGCCGGGGAGCTGTTTTTT,CASSQESRLGLAGELFF
TRBJ1-1,13,TRBV19,few,TRBD1,TGTGCCAGTAGTATGTCGAACAGGGGTTCAGCTTTCTTT,CASSMSNRGSAFF
TRBJ1-1,14,TRBV27,NA,NA,TGTGCCAGCAAACGCCTGGACAGAGACACTGAAGCTTTCTTT,CASKRLDRDTEAFF
TRBJ1-1,14,TRBV10-3,NA,NA,TGTGCCATCAGTGCAAGGGAGGGGGACACTGAAGCTTTCTTT,CAISAREGDTEAFF
TRBJ2-3,16,TRBV11-2,once,TRBD2,TGTGCCAGCAGCCCAGGCACTAGCGCGAGCACAGATACGCAGTATTTT,CASSPGTSASTDTQYF
TRBJ2-5,16,TRBV5-1,NA,NA,TGCGCCAGCAGCTTGGGGTACAGGCCGTACCAAGAGACCCAGTACTTC,CASSLGYRPYQETQYF
TRBJ2-2,17,TRBV18,once,TRBD1,TGTGCCAGCTCACCACGATCCGGGACAGGGAAAACCGGGGAGCTGTTTTTT,CASSPRSGTGKTGELFF
TRBJ2-5,14,TRBV5-1,NA,TRBD1,TGCGCCAGCGCCCCCGGGACAGGCCTCCTGGAGCAGTACTTC,CASAPGTGLLEQYF
TRBJ2-1,15,TRBV4-2,NA,TRBD2,TGTGCCAGCAGCCAAGCACTAGCGGGTGGGGATAGGCAGTTCTTC,CASSQALAGGDRQFF
TRBJ1-1,16,TRBV5-6,NA,NA,TGTGCCAGCACCCAGTTAGGTATAGGGGTGAACACTGAAGCTTTCTTT,CASTQLGIGVNTEAFF
TRBJ1-2,12,TRBV6-1,NA,NA,TGTGCCAGCAGTCCGAGGTACTATGGCTACACCTTC,CASSPRYYGYTF
TRBJ2-6,15,TRBV6-5,NA,NA,TGTGCCAGCAGCCCTCCAAATAGGGGGGCCAACGTCCTGACTTTC,CASSPPNRGANVLTF
TRBJ2-3,12,TRBV5-1,few,NA,TGCGCCAGCAGTAAGGTTGCAGATACGCAGTATTTT,CASSKVADTQYF
TRBJ2-3,13,TRBV30,few,NA,TGTGCCTGGATCTCGGCTAGCACAGATACGCAGTATTTT,CAWISASTDTQYF